This T cell receptor (beta chain) was retrieved from a study of cytotoxic CD8 clonotypes in ibrutinib-treated CLL. Looked up from germline, CDR1 is ENHRY and CDR2 is SYGVKD. Trimming left V 8 bases short and J 4 bases short, with 15 bases between. This CDR3 is 14 amino acids long. TCRdb keeps only in-frame clones here, not all; method: immunoSEQ multiplex PCR. The data contain around 310,000 clones, approximately 80% of them singletons. This specimen was PBMCs, taken before ibrutinib treatment. The TCR comes from a human donor with chronic lymphocytic leukemia. This chain joins TRBV10-3 and TRBJ1-5, with D possibly being TRBD1 (6 bases). The CDR3 spells CAIGKTGPNQPQHF. The DNA for the CDR3 is TGTGCCATCGGGAAGACAGGACCAAATCAGCCCCAGCATTTT.